What follows describes a single T cell receptor beta chain. Trimming removed 7 bases at V and 0 bases at J, with 15 bases between. Germline lookup yields CDR1 SQVTM and CDR2 ANQGSEA. The CDR3 spans 14 residues. The data stem from a study of T cell changes during pregnancy in multiple sclerosis. The protocol was immunoSEQ multiplex PCR, while the TCRdb copy is restricted to in-frame clones and leaves out a portion. The sample lists around 69,000 clones; 85% to 95% were seen once. The TCR sequence derives from a female donor in good health, enrolled as a control in a pregnancy study. The sample was peripheral blood, taken in the third trimester of pregnancy. The chain links TRBV29-1 to TRBJ1-1; possible D gene TRBD1, 6 bases. The CDR3 spells CSGIGQLMNTEAFF. The CDR3 DNA sequence: TGCAGCGGTATCGGACAGCTAATGAACACTGAAGCTTTCTTT.